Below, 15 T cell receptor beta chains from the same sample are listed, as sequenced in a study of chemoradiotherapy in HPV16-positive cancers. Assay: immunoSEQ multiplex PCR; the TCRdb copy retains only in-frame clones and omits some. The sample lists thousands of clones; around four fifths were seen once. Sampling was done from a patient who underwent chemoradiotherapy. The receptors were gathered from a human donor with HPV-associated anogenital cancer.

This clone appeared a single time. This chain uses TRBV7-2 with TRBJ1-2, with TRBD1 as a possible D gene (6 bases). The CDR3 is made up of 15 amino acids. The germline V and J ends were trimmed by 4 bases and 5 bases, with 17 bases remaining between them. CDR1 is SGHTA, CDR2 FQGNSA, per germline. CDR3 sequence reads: CASSSGVRRFYGYTF. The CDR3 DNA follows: TGTGCCAGCAGCTCAGGGGTGCGGAGATTTTATGGCTACACCTTC.

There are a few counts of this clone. The CDR3 here is CASSSPSRERGNEQFF. DNA for the CDR3: TGTGCCAGCAGTTCCCCCTCGCGGGAGAGAGGGAATGAGCAGTTCTTC. V gene TRBV27 combines with J gene TRBJ2-1; the match to TRBD2 covers 7 bases. With 4 bases clipped from V and 7 bases from J, the junction kept 13 bases outside the gene matches. The CDR3 totals 16 residues. From germline, CDR1 is MNHEY and CDR2 SMNVEV (reference sequence).

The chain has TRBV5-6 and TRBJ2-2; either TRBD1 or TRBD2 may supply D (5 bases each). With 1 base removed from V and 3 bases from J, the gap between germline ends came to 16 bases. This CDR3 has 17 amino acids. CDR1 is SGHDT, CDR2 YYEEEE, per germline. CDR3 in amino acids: CASSLYRRGRDTGELFF. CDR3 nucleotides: TGTGCCAGCAGCTTGTACAGGAGAGGGCGGGACACCGGGGAGCTGTTTTTT.

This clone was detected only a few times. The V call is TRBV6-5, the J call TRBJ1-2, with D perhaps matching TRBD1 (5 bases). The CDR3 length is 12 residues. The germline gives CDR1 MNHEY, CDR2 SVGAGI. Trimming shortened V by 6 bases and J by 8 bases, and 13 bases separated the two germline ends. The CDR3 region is CASRFRGNGYTF. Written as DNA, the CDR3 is TGTGCCAGCAGGTTCCGGGGGAACGGCTACACCTTC.

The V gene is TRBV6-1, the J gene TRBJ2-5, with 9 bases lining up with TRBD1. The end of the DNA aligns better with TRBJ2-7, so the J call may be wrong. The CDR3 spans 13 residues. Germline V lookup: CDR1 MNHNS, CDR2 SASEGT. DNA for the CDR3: TGTGCCAGCAGGGGGGACAGGGAAAACGAGCAGTACTTC. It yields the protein CASRGDRENEQYF.

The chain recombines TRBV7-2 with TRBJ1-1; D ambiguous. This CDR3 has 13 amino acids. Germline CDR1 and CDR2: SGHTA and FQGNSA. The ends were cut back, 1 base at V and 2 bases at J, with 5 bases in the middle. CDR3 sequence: CASSLVANTEAFF. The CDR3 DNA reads TGTGCCAGCAGCTTAGTTGCCAACACTGAAGCTTTCTTT.

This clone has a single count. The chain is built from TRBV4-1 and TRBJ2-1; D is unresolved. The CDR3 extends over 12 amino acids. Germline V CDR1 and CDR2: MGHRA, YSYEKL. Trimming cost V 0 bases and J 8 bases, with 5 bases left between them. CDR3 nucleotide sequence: TGCGCCAGCAGCCAAGATATGCATGAGCAGTTCTTC. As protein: CASSQDMHEQFF.

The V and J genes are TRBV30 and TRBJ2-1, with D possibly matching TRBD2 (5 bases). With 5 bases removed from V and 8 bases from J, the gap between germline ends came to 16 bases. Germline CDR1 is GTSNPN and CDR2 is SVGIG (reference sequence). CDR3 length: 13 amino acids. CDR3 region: CAWGWELGYEQFF. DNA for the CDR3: TGTGCCTGGGGGTGGGAGTTAGGCTATGAGCAGTTCTTC.

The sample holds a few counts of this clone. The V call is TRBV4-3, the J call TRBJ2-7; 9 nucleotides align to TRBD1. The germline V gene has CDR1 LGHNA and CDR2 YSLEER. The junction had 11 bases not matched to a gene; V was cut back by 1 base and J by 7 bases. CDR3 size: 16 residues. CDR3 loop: CASSQVGPGQGHEQYF. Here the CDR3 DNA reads TGCGCCAGCAGCCAAGTGGGCCCGGGACAGGGCCATGAGCAGTACTTC.

The CDR3 protein is CAIRTSAYNEQFF. The CDR3 bases are TGTGCCATCCGGACTAGCGCGTACAATGAGCAGTTCTTC. This chain connects TRBV2 to TRBJ2-1, with 9 bases that match TRBD2. V was pared by 10 bases and J by 4 bases, with 5 bases of the junction left unmatched. This CDR3 spans 13 amino acids. CDR1 and CDR2 (germline): SNHLY, FYNNEI.

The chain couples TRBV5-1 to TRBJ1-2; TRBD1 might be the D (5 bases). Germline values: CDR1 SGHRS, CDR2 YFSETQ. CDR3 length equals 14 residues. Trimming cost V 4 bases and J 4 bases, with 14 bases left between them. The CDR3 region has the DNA TGCGCCAGCAGCGCGGGGACCGATTTCTATGGCTACACCTTC. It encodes CASSAGTDFYGYTF.

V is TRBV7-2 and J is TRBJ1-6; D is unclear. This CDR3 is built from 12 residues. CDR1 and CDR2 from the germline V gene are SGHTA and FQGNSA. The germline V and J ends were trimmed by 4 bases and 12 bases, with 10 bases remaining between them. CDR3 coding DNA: TGTGCCAGCAGCTCCACCTTACGACCCCTCCACTTT. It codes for CASSSTLRPLHF. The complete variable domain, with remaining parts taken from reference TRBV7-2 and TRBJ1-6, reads GAGVSQSPSNKVTEKGKDVELRCDPISGHTALYWYRQSLGQGLEFLIYFQGNSAPDKSGLPSDRFSAERTGGSVSTLTIQRTQQEDSAVYLCASSSTLRPLHFGNGTRLTVT.

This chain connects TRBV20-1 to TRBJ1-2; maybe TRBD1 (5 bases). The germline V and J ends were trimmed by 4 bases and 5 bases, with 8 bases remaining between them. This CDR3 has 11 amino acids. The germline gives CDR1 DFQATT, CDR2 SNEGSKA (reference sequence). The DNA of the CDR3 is TGCAGTGCTACTACAGGATATGGCTACACCTTC. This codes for CSATTGYGYTF.

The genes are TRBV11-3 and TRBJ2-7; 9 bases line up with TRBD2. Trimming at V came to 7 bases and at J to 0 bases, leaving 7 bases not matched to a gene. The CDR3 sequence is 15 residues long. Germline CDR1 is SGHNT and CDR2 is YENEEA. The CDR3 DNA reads TGTGCCAGCAAGGAGGGTAGCGGGAGCTCCTACGAGCAGTACTTC. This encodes CASKEGSGSSYEQYF.

The CDR3 bases are TGTGCCAGTAGGAAGTTTGGGAGCAATCAGCCCCAGCATTTT. It yields the protein CASRKFGSNQPQHF. The gene calls are TRBV19 and TRBJ1-5; D remains unclear. Germline V CDR1 and CDR2: LNHDA, SQIVND (reference sequence). The length of the CDR3 is 14 residues. V gave up 6 bases and J gave up 1 base, with 10 bases separating them.